A single sample gave rise to the 32 T cell receptor beta chains below, sequenced in a study of CD8 T cells in ankylosing spondylitis. TCRdb reanalysed the 5' RACE reads using MiXCR and keeps one entry per CDR3 protein. The sample records roughly 230,000 distinct CDR3 sequences, roughly 18% being singletons. The sequenced material came from blood, either unsorted or a sorted T cell fraction (not recorded which). These receptors were collected from a male donor with ankylosing spondylitis or in good health (not recorded which).

This clonotype was seen only a few times. The CDR3 loop is CASSPPFGTPNTGELFF. The CDR3 nucleotides read TGTGCCAGCTCACCACCTTTCGGGACCCCGAACACCGGGGAGCTGTTTTTT. The chain uses TRBV18 and TRBJ2-2, with D perhaps being TRBD1 or TRBD2 (5 bases each). CDR1 and CDR2 (germline): KGHSH, LQKENI. CDR3 length: 17 amino acids. V shed 0 bases and J shed 0 bases, with 11 bases lying between them. Full variable domain (rest looked up from reference TRBV18 and TRBJ2-2): NAGVMQNPRHLVRRRGQEARLRCSPMKGHSHVYWYRQLPEEGLKFMVYLQKENIIDESGMPKERFSAEFPKEGPSILRIQQVVRGDSAAYFCASSPPFGTPNTGELFFGEGSRLTVL.

This chain joins TRBV20-1 and TRBJ2-2; the D gene is possibly TRBD1 (5 bases). CDR3 length: 18 amino acids. Germline V gene data show CDR1 as DFQATT and CDR2 as SNEGSKA (reference sequence). V lost 0 bases and J 2 bases, leaving 19 bases between the germline ends. For the CDR3, the DNA is TGCAGTGCTAGAGACGTGGGGCGAACCTCTCAAAACACCGGGGAGCTGTTTTTT. It codes for CSARDVGRTSQNTGELFF.

V and J are TRBV4-2 and TRBJ1-2; possible D gene TRBD1, 5 bases. This CDR3 is 15 amino acids long. Germline V lookup: CDR1 LGHNA, CDR2 YNFKEQ. The V end lost 0 bases, the J end lost 4 bases, and 12 bases lay between the germline ends. DNA of the CDR3: TGTGCCAGCAGCCAAGATGAGGACAACCTCTATGGCTACACCTTC. Translating gives CASSQDEDNLYGYTF.

This clonotype has only a few counts. The J gene is TRBJ2-2, the V gene TRBV6-1; 10 bases are a match to TRBD1. V lost 4 bases to trimming and J lost 3 bases; unmatched junction nucleotides: 11. The length of the CDR3 is 18 residues. Germline CDR1 is MNHNS and CDR2 is SASEGT. As DNA, the CDR3 is TGTGCCAGCAGTGGTGACAGGGGGCAGTTCTTCGACACCGGGGAGCTGTTTTTT. It translates to CASSGDRGQFFDTGELFF.

Many counts were recorded for this clonotype. The rearrangement joins TRBV27 to TRBJ2-7; 7 bases align to TRBD1. This CDR3 comprises 15 residues. V lost 5 bases and J lost 4; bases outside the gene matches: 11. Per the germline V gene, CDR1 is MNHEY and CDR2 is SMNVEV (reference sequence). The DNA for the CDR3 is TGTGCCAGCAGTGCAAACCGGGACAGAGGTTACGAGCAGTACTTC. Its protein product is CASSANRDRGYEQYF.

The DNA for the CDR3 is TGCAGCGTGGGCACCGGGACAGGAGCCTACGAGCAGTACTTC. Its protein product is CSVGTGTGAYEQYF. This chain links TRBV29-1 with TRBJ2-7; 8 positions match TRBD1. Germline trimming cut 6 bases from V and 2 bases from J; bases unmatched to any gene: 9. The CDR3 consists of 14 residues. Looked up from germline, CDR1 is SQVTM and CDR2 is ANQGSEA.

CDR3 protein: CASSTPISAAGVLETQYF. The CDR3 nucleotides are TGTGCCAGCAGTACCCCTATATCTGCAGCGGGAGTTTTAGAGACCCAGTACTTC. The chain employs TRBV6-2 or TRBV6-3 and TRBJ2-5, with 8 bases lining up with TRBD2. Germline lookup yields CDR1 MNHEY and CDR2 SVGEGT. This CDR3 contains 18 residues. Trimming removed 5 bases from V and 4 bases from J; junction bases left unmatched: 18.

The rearrangement uses TRBV20-1 and TRBJ2-1; TRBD2 aligns across 13 bases. With 0 bases clipped from V and 6 bases from J, the junction kept 14 bases outside the gene matches. CDR1 is DFQATT and CDR2 is SNEGSKA in the germline V gene (reference sequence). CDR3 length: 19 amino acids. The CDR3: CSARDQRLAGGPPRNEQFF. In DNA, the CDR3 is TGCAGTGCTAGAGATCAAAGACTAGCGGGAGGCCCACCCCGCAATGAGCAGTTCTTC.

This clonotype was counted at least ten times. The chain couples TRBV7-9 to TRBJ1-1; TRBD1 might be the D (6 bases). V dropped 3 bases and J dropped 4 bases, with 9 bases sitting between them. The CDR3 spans 13 residues. Germline CDR1 is SEHNR and CDR2 is FQNEAQ (reference sequence). This CDR3 reads CASSFPGATEAFF. Written as DNA, the CDR3 is TGTGCCAGCAGCTTTCCAGGGGCCACTGAAGCTTTCTTT.

In its sample, this clonotype was seen a few times. The J gene is TRBJ2-7, the V gene TRBV5-8, with D uncertain. The germline V gene has CDR1 SGHTS and CDR2 YDEGEE. This CDR3 comprises 11 residues. V gave up 7 bases and J gave up 5 bases, with 10 bases separating them. The CDR3 region is CASGDPDEQYF. The CDR3 region has the DNA TGTGCCAGCGGCGATCCGGACGAGCAGTACTTC.

A single count supports this clonotype. The rearrangement links TRBV4-1 to TRBJ2-2; 12 nucleotides align to TRBD2. The CDR3 consists of 19 residues. The trim removed 2 bases at V and 4 bases at J, leaving 11 bases unmatched. From germline, CDR1 is MGHRA and CDR2 YSYEKL. CDR3 coding DNA: TGCGCCAGCAGCCAACGCTCCCTAGCGGGAGGGCCGGGCACCGGGGAGCTGTTTTTT. Protein product: CASSQRSLAGGPGTGELFF.

The V and J genes are TRBV6-1 and TRBJ2-7; tentative D call: TRBD2 (5 bases). This CDR3 has 14 amino acids. In germline, CDR1 is MNHNS, CDR2 SASEGT. Trimming took 10 bases from V and 1 from J, leaving 17 bases between them. This CDR3 reads CATYPTRVSYEQYF. CDR3 nucleotides: TGTGCCACCTATCCCACGCGGGTGTCCTACGAGCAGTACTTC.

V and J are TRBV11-2 and TRBJ2-7, with TRBD2 matching 7 bases. The CDR3 runs 15 residues. Germline CDR1 is SGHAT and CDR2 is FQNNGV. Unmatched junction bases numbered 6, after V lost 1 base and J lost 3 bases. The CDR3 sequence is CASSLGLAADYEQYF. The CDR3 nucleotides are TGTGCCAGCAGCTTAGGTCTAGCGGCCGACTACGAGCAGTACTTC.

This clonotype was observed many times. The genes are TRBV7-2 and TRBJ2-3; TRBD2 is a possible D gene (5 bases). The CDR3 extends over 15 amino acids. Germline V gene data show CDR1 as SGHTA and CDR2 as FQGNSA. V lost 2 bases, J lost 1 base, and 10 bases lay in between. CDR3 coding DNA: TGTGCCAGCAGCTTACAGGACTGGGGCACAGATACGCAGTATTTT. This gives the protein CASSLQDWGTDTQYF.

The V call is TRBV4-1, the J call TRBJ2-1, with 10 nucleotides matching TRBD2. The CDR3 runs 18 residues. CDR1 is MGHRA, CDR2 YSYEKL, per germline. The V and J ends lost 1 base and 7 bases, in that order; junction bases with no gene match: 13. Here the CDR3 DNA reads TGCGCCAGCAGCCAAGTAAGGGCTAGCGGGAGAAGGTTTAATGAGCAGTTCTTC. Residues: CASSQVRASGRRFNEQFF.

The gene calls are TRBV20-1 and TRBJ2-1, with TRBD2 identical over 10 bases. V was clipped by 0 bases and J by 0 bases; unmatched bases: 14. CDR3 length: 20 amino acids. The V gene's germline CDR1 is DFQATT and CDR2 SNEGSKA (reference sequence). The CDR3 loop reads CSARDYRGSSSGSSYNEQFF. The CDR3 bases are TGCAGTGCTAGAGATTACAGGGGAAGTTCTAGCGGGAGCTCCTACAATGAGCAGTTCTTC.

V and J are TRBV10-3 and TRBJ2-3; D gene ambiguous. CDR1 and CDR2 (germline): ENHRY, SYGVKD. The CDR3 loop spans 14 amino acids. Trimming took 3 bases from V and 2 from J, leaving 9 bases between them. CDR3 region: CAISDFPDTDTQYF. The CDR3 DNA follows: TGTGCCATCAGTGATTTTCCCGACACAGATACGCAGTATTTT.

The J gene is TRBJ1-2, the V gene TRBV7-2, with D hard to call. CDR1 is SGHTA, CDR2 FQGNSA, per germline. This CDR3 is 13 amino acids long. Trimming took off 8 bases at V and 4 bases at J, with 14 bases between the two ends. Here the CDR3 DNA reads TGTGCCAGCGGTCCCAAGACTCCCTATGGCTACACCTTC. Encoded protein: CASGPKTPYGYTF.

This clonotype was picked up a small number of times. The genes are TRBV20-1 and TRBJ2-7; possible D gene TRBD2, 6 bases. Germline assignment: CDR1 DFQATT and CDR2 SNEGSKA (reference sequence). The CDR3 sequence is 15 residues long. The V gene lost 0 bases and the J gene lost 0 bases, with 12 bases spanning the gap. The CDR3 loop reads CSARDLSGVSYEQYF. Here the CDR3 DNA reads TGCAGTGCTAGAGATCTTTCGGGAGTCTCCTACGAGCAGTACTTC.

This clonotype was seen a handful of times. DNA for the CDR3: TGTGCCTTTGACAGGGACGGCACAGATACGCAGTATTTT. This encodes CAFDRDGTDTQYF. The chain combines TRBV30 with TRBJ2-3; 7 bases match TRBD1. V lost 7 bases and J lost 1; bases outside the gene matches: 5. The CDR3 runs to 13 residues. CDR1 is GTSNPN, CDR2 SVGIG, per germline (reference sequence).

This CDR3 is CASSPPSGSSDTQYF. The CDR3 DNA follows: TGTGCCAGCAGTCCCCCTAGCGGGAGCTCAGATACGCAGTATTTT. The gene calls are TRBV6-2 or TRBV6-3 and TRBJ2-3; TRBD2 aligns across 10 bases. The CDR3 is made up of 15 amino acids. Germline values: CDR1 MNHEY, CDR2 SVGEGT. Germline trimming cut 5 bases from V and 4 bases from J; bases unmatched to any gene: 6.

This clonotype has only a few counts. The gene calls are TRBV4-3 and TRBJ1-2, with D maybe TRBD1 (6 bases). The CDR3 is 13 residues long. V was pared by 3 bases and J by 6 bases, with 11 bases between. Germline V gene sequence: CDR1 LGHNA, CDR2 YSLEER. In DNA, the CDR3 is TGCGCCAGCAGCCAGGGGGGCTGGGATGGCTACACCTTC. It translates to CASSQGGWDGYTF.

The V and J genes are TRBV9 and TRBJ2-1; D gene uncertain. The CDR3 totals 12 residues. With 3 bases removed from V and 7 bases from J, the gap between germline ends came to 8 bases. The germline V gene encodes CDR1 SGDLS and CDR2 YYNGEE. CDR3 in DNA: TGTGCCAGCAGCGGGACGGCTAATGAGCAGTTCTTC. Protein: CASSGTANEQFF.

The rearrangement links TRBV7-2 to TRBJ2-1, with TRBD2 matching 12 bases. CDR1 SGHTA and CDR2 FQGNSA come from the germline V gene. This CDR3 has 16 amino acids. Trimming took 2 bases from V and 5 from J; bases not matched to a gene: 4. This chain's CDR3 is CASSLPLAGGNNEQFF. In DNA form, the CDR3 reads TGTGCCAGCAGCTTACCGCTAGCGGGAGGGAACAATGAGCAGTTCTTC.

This clonotype was counted only a few times. The chain recombines TRBV7-9 with TRBJ2-7, with D possibly being TRBD1 (6 bases). V was pared by 4 bases and J by 4 bases, with 11 bases between. Germline V gene data show CDR1 as SEHNR and CDR2 as FQNEAQ (reference sequence). There are 13 residues in the CDR3. The DNA of the CDR3 is TGTGCCAGCAGCTCGACACAGGGATACGAGCAGTACTTC. Its translation: CASSSTQGYEQYF.

V gene TRBV11-2 combines with J gene TRBJ2-2, with 11 bases identical to TRBD2. The V segment lost 5 bases and the J segment 9 bases; nucleotides outside the gene matches: 17. CDR1 is SGHAT, CDR2 FQNNGV, per germline. The CDR3 runs to 18 residues. CDR3 bases: TGTGCCAGCAGCCACTCGTTGCTAGCGGGAGGTTCCTTGTGGGAGCTGTTTTTT. Its translation is CASSHSLLAGGSLWELFF.

This clonotype has at least ten counts. The chain is built from TRBV7-4 and TRBJ1-4, with D uncertain. CDR3 size: 16 residues. From germline, CDR1 is SGHVT and CDR2 SQSDAQ. V lost 2 bases and J 0 bases, leaving 10 bases between the germline ends. CDR3 loop: CASSLRAVATNEKLFF. Written as DNA, the CDR3 is TGTGCCAGCAGCTTAAGGGCCGTGGCAACTAATGAAAAACTGTTTTTT.

The chain uses TRBV9 and TRBJ2-7; no clear D gene. Looked up from germline, CDR1 is SGDLS and CDR2 is YYNGEE. The V gene lost 3 bases and the J gene lost 3 bases, with 13 bases spanning the gap. The CDR3 is made up of 14 amino acids. The CDR3 coding sequence is TGTGCCAGCAGCGCTTGGGAAAGGAGCTACGAGCAGTACTTC. This gives the protein CASSAWERSYEQYF. Full variable domain (remainder filled in from reference TRBV9 and TRBJ2-7): DSGVTQTPKHLITATGQRVTLRCSPRSGDLSVYWYQQSLDQGLQFLIQYYNGEERAKGNILERFSAQQFPDLHSELNLSSLELGDSALYFCASSAWERSYEQYFGPGTRLTVT.

This clonotype was found a few times. This chain links TRBV7-4 with TRBJ2-2; D gene ambiguous. The germline V gene encodes CDR1 SGHVT and CDR2 SQSDAQ. Trimming removed 6 bases at V and 7 bases at J, with 15 bases between. This CDR3 is built from 14 residues. The CDR3: CASSFENLVGELFF. Here the CDR3 DNA reads TGTGCCAGCAGTTTCGAAAACTTGGTCGGGGAGCTGTTTTTT.

The table lists this clonotype with a few counts. The genes are TRBV7-9 and TRBJ2-5, with 8 bases aligning to TRBD1. Germline lookup yields CDR1 SEHNR and CDR2 FQNEAQ (reference sequence). This CDR3 has 15 residues. The V and J ends lost 5 bases and 4 bases, in that order; junction bases with no gene match: 9. As DNA, the CDR3 is TGTGCCAGCAGCCTAGGACAGGGCCAAGGAGAGACCCAGTACTTC. Translating it yields CASSLGQGQGETQYF.

The sample holds a few counts of this clonotype. This sequence joins TRBV12-3 or TRBV12-4 and TRBJ2-1, with 11 bases identical to TRBD2. V gave up 4 bases and J gave up 5 bases; unmatched junction bases: 10. The CDR3 is made up of 17 amino acids. CDR3 sequence reads: CASSSRRSGRGNNEQFF. CDR3 sequence (DNA): TGTGCCAGCAGTTCGCGGCGTAGCGGGAGGGGTAACAATGAGCAGTTCTTC.

CDR3 DNA: TGTGCCAGCAGCTTTTTTGGGGGCTCAGGGGCCAACGTCCTGACTTTC. Amino acid sequence: CASSFFGGSGANVLTF. The chain has TRBV7-8 and TRBJ2-6, with D possibly matching TRBD1 (6 bases). V lost 3 bases and J 4 bases, leaving 13 bases between the germline ends. CDR1 is SGHVS and CDR2 is FQNEAQ in the germline V gene. This CDR3 has 16 amino acids.